These 28 T cell receptor beta chains were sequenced from one sample in a study of blood T cell repertoires in COVID-19. Sequencing used immunoSEQ multiplex PCR; TCRdb keeps in-frame clones, though not all of them. The sample consists of 350,000 to 450,000 clones, about 90% of them appearing once. The specimen was peripheral blood. Receptors originate from a man aged 35 to 55 with acute or convalescent COVID-19.

The chain links TRBV7-8 to TRBJ2-7, with D possibly TRBD2 on 6 matching bases. The V gene's germline CDR1 is SGHVS and CDR2 FQNEAQ. The CDR3 contains 14 residues. Trimming stripped 2 bases from V and 3 bases from J, with 11 bases between. CDR3 amino acids: CASSLYGGNYEQYF. For the CDR3, the DNA is TGTGCCAGCAGCTTATACGGGGGAAACTACGAGCAGTACTTC.

The chain recombines TRBV6-5 with TRBJ2-7; 10 positions match TRBD2. The length of the CDR3 is 15 residues. The germline gives CDR1 MNHEY, CDR2 SVGAGI. The J segment lost 3 bases and the V segment lost 6 bases, leaving 8 bases of the junction unmatched. This chain's CDR3 is CASSLSGRLLYEQYF. The CDR3 DNA sequence: TGTGCCAGCAGCCTTAGCGGGAGGCTCCTCTACGAGCAGTACTTC.

V usage is TRBV5-4 and J usage is TRBJ2-3, with TRBD2 identical over 7 bases. V was pared by 5 bases and J by 0 bases, with 6 bases of the junction left unmatched. This CDR3 comprises 15 residues. CDR1 is SGHNT and CDR2 is YYREEE in the germline V gene (reference sequence). The CDR3 DNA is TGTGCCAGCAGGCATGGGGGGGGGAGCACAGATACGCAGTATTTT. Residues: CASRHGGGSTDTQYF. Complete variable domain (other parts from reference TRBV5-4 and TRBJ2-3): ETGVTQSPTHLIKTRGQQVTLRCSSQSGHNTVSWYQQALGQGPQFIFQYYREEENGRGNFPPRFSGLQFPNYSSELNVNALELDDSALYLCASRHGGGSTDTQYFGPGTRLTVL.

As concerns this clone: Germline is not matched at one junction end, which may reflect a read error. This rearrangement joins TRBV5-4 to TRBJ1-1; D uncertain. The CDR3 consists of 13 residues. Germline V gene sequence: CDR1 SGHNT, CDR2 YYREEE (reference sequence). The chain's CDR3 is CASSLGDKVEGFF. The CDR3 bases are TGTGCCAGCAGCTTGGGTGACAAGGTTGAAGGTTTCTTT.

The J gene is TRBJ1-2, the V gene TRBV11-2; possibly TRBD1 for D (6 bases). V lost 5 bases and J 0 bases, leaving 19 bases between the germline ends. Germline V gives CDR1 SGHAT, CDR2 FQNNGV. This CDR3 region has 17 residues. The DNA for the CDR3 is TGTGCCAGCAGCCACCACGGCCAGGGGCTAGCTAACTATGGCTACACCTTC. Protein product: CASSHHGQGLANYGYTF.

The CDR3 here is CANAKVKLGEQFF. The CDR3 nucleotides are TGTGCCAACGCCAAGGTCAAGCTAGGTGAGCAGTTCTTC. The genes are TRBV12-3 or TRBV12-4 and TRBJ2-1; D not resolved. The CDR3 contains 13 residues. The V end lost 10 bases, the J end lost 9 bases, and 19 bases lay between the germline ends.

The chain joins TRBV10-3 to TRBJ2-2, with D uncertain. This CDR3 region has 15 residues. From germline, CDR1 is ENHRY and CDR2 SYGVKD. Deletions cut 4 bases from V and 1 base from J, with 10 bases between. CDR3: CAISGSTQNTGELFF. The DNA of the CDR3 is TGTGCCATCAGTGGGTCGACTCAGAACACCGGGGAGCTGTTTTTT.

This chain uses TRBV4-1 with TRBJ2-1, with D perhaps TRBD2 (6 bases). V was clipped by 0 bases and J by 4 bases, with 10 bases between them. Looked up from germline, CDR1 is MGHRA and CDR2 is YSYEKL. The CDR3 is made up of 15 amino acids. This CDR3 is CASSQDGTAYNEQFF. The CDR3 region has the DNA TGCGCCAGCAGCCAAGATGGGACTGCATACAATGAGCAGTTCTTC.

The rearrangement uses TRBV3-1 (or the pseudogene TRBV3-2) and TRBJ1-1; perhaps TRBD1 as D (5 bases). Between the trimmed V and J ends, which lost 2 bases and 1 base, there was a span of 5 bases. From germline, CDR1 is LGHDT and CDR2 YNNKEL (reference sequence). The length of the CDR3 is 13 residues. The CDR3 protein is CASSQTGNTEAFF. In nucleotides, the CDR3 is TGTGCCAGCAGCCAAACAGGGAACACTGAAGCTTTCTTT.

V is TRBV7-2 and J is TRBJ2-3; TRBD2 matches at 8 bases. The germline V gene encodes CDR1 SGHTA and CDR2 FQGNSA. CDR3 length equals 13 residues. The V gene end was trimmed by 8 bases and the J gene end by 2 bases; junction bases not matched to a gene: 3. The CDR3 loop is CASRRGATDTQYF. For the CDR3, the DNA is TGTGCCAGCCGGCGGGGGGCCACAGATACGCAGTATTTT. Full variable domain (remainder filled in from reference TRBV7-2 and TRBJ2-3): GAGVSQSPSNKVTEKGKDVELRCDPISGHTALYWYRQSLGQGLEFLIYFQGNSAPDKSGLPSDRFSAERTGGSVSTLTIQRTQQEDSAVYLCASRRGATDTQYFGPGTRLTVL.

The rearrangement joins TRBV1 to TRBJ2-1; the table's D gene call, TRBD2, was not cross checked with the DNA. TRBV1 is deemed a pseudogene. This CDR3 spans 15 amino acids. The CDR3 sequence: CTSTHGGLAYNEQFF. CDR3 nucleotides: TGCACCAGCACCCACGGTGGGCTAGCATACAATGAGCAGTTCTTC.

The chain is built from TRBV5-5 and TRBJ2-1; maybe TRBD2 (5 bases). Germline CDR1 SGHKS, CDR2 YYEKEE (reference sequence). Trimming shortened V by 4 bases and J by 4 bases, and 15 bases separated the two germline ends. The CDR3 is 15 amino acids. DNA of the CDR3: TGTGCCAGCAGCCCCACCCGGACGGGGTACAATGAGCAGTTCTTC. Protein product: CASSPTRTGYNEQFF.

The gene calls are TRBV4-2 and TRBJ2-5, with 14 nucleotides matching TRBD2. CDR1 LGHNA and CDR2 YNFKEQ come from the germline V gene. After removal of 4 bases from V and 4 bases from J, the junction contained 5 bases not matched to a gene. The CDR3 contains 16 residues. As DNA, the CDR3 is TGTGCCAGCAGCCCGACTAGCGGGGGGGCCTCAGAGACCCAGTACTTC. Its translation: CASSPTSGGASETQYF.

The J gene is TRBJ2-5, the V gene TRBV7-8, with TRBD2 matching 7 bases. V shed 3 bases and J 4 bases; nucleotides not matched to a gene: 8. The germline gives CDR1 SGHVS, CDR2 FQNEAQ. The CDR3 has 15 amino acids. CDR3 amino acids: CASSFLSRGSETQYF. The CDR3 bases are TGTGCCAGCAGCTTTTTGTCGCGGGGGTCAGAGACCCAGTACTTC. The variable domain in full, with the rest retrieved from reference TRBV7-8 and TRBJ2-5, is GAGVSQSPRYKVAKRGQDVALRCDPISGHVSLFWYQQALGQGPEFLTYFQNEAQLDKSGLPSDRFFAERPEGSVSTLKIQRTQQEDSAVYLCASSFLSRGSETQYFGPGTRLLVL.

This clone was recorded once. The chain joins TRBV14 to TRBJ1-5, with D tentatively TRBD1 (6 bases). The V and J ends lost 1 base and 1 base respectively, with 11 bases between them. CDR3 length: 16 amino acids. Germline V CDR1 and CDR2: SGHDN, FVKESK. The chain's CDR3 is CASSQVWGRSNQPQHF. CDR3 DNA sequence: TGTGCCAGCAGCCAAGTTTGGGGGCGAAGCAATCAGCCCCAGCATTTT.

The chain recombines TRBV10-3 with TRBJ2-7; 8 bases line up with TRBD2. The germline V gene has CDR1 ENHRY and CDR2 SYGVKD. J gave up 9 bases and V 2 bases, and 6 bases lay outside the gene matches. This CDR3 region has 13 residues. CDR3 in DNA: TGTGCCATCAGTGAGATAGCGGGGTTGGGGCAGTACTTC. It yields the protein CAISEIAGLGQYF.

This chain connects TRBV5-5 to TRBJ1-6; D gene ambiguous. Between the trimmed V and J ends, which lost 0 bases and 12 bases, there was a span of 13 bases. The germline V gene encodes CDR1 SGHKS and CDR2 YYEKEE (reference sequence). CDR3 size: 14 residues. This CDR3 reads CASSLAAPRGPLHF. CDR3 nucleotides: TGTGCCAGCAGCTTGGCCGCACCGCGTGGACCCCTCCACTTT.

This chain uses TRBV9 with TRBJ2-5; D gene unclear. V lost 0 bases and J lost 1, with 7 bases in between. Germline values: CDR1 SGDLS, CDR2 YYNGEE. The CDR3 has 14 amino acids. CDR3 amino acids: CASSVGPRQETQYF. CDR3 nucleotides: TGTGCCAGCAGCGTAGGCCCGCGCCAAGAGACCCAGTACTTC.

V gene TRBV5-5 combines with J gene TRBJ2-3; 10 positions agree with TRBD1. This CDR3 comprises 14 residues. Trimming at V came to 3 bases and at J to 6 bases, leaving 4 bases not matched to a gene. Germline-derived CDR1 and CDR2 are SGHKS and YYEKEE (reference sequence). CDR3 in amino acids: CASSSGQGVDTQYF. CDR3 coding DNA: TGTGCCAGCAGCTCCGGACAGGGGGTTGATACGCAGTATTTT.

This clone was seen just once. This chain links TRBV7-8 with TRBJ1-2; 7 bases align to TRBD1. CDR1 is SGHVS and CDR2 is FQNEAQ in the germline V gene. This CDR3 is built from 12 residues. Germline trimming cut 6 bases from V and 8 bases from J; bases unmatched to any gene: 6. CDR3 in amino acids: CASSYQGGGYTF. In DNA form, the CDR3 reads TGTGCCAGCAGTTACCAGGGGGGAGGCTACACCTTC.

This clone was picked up a small number of times. The chain combines TRBV5-1 with TRBJ2-1, with D possibly matching TRBD1 (6 bases). V lost 0 bases to trimming and J lost 5 bases, with 15 bases between them. The CDR3 spans 16 residues. Germline lookup yields CDR1 SGHRS and CDR2 YFSETQ. CDR3 region: CASSLGQGSMDNEQFF. The CDR3 DNA is TGCGCCAGCAGCTTGGGTCAGGGGTCGATGGACAATGAGCAGTTCTTC.

CDR3 sequence: CASSVAGGSTYEQYF. Here the CDR3 DNA reads TGCGCCAGCAGCGTAGCAGGCGGGAGTACCTACGAGCAGTACTTC. The chain couples TRBV5-1 to TRBJ2-7; 7 bases fit TRBD2. The germline gives CDR1 SGHRS, CDR2 YFSETQ. Trimming cost V 4 bases and J 2 bases; bases outside gene matches: 9. The CDR3 extends over 15 amino acids.

This chain joins TRBV28 and TRBJ2-1; 8 bases line up with TRBD1. The V gene end was trimmed by 2 bases and the J gene end by 7 bases; junction bases not matched to a gene: 4. This CDR3 has 14 residues. The germline V gene encodes CDR1 MDHEN and CDR2 SYDVKM. For the CDR3, the DNA is TGTGCCAGCAGTTTAACAGGGGGACTTAATGAGCAGTTCTTC. It codes for CASSLTGGLNEQFF.

The V gene is TRBV10-2, the J gene TRBJ1-5; TRBD1 is a possible D gene (6 bases). Trimming removed 2 bases at V and 5 bases at J, with 10 bases between. Germline values: CDR1 WSHSY, CDR2 SAAADI. The CDR3 loop spans 14 amino acids. The CDR3 is CASSEDRLDQPQHF. CDR3 DNA: TGCGCCAGCAGTGAGGACAGGTTGGATCAGCCCCAGCATTTT.

J is TRBJ1-2 and V is TRBV27; TRBD1 matches 10 bases. The CDR3 contains 13 residues. The V and J ends lost 4 bases and 5 bases, in that order; junction bases with no gene match: 1. From germline, CDR1 is MNHEY and CDR2 SMNVEV (reference sequence). The CDR3 reads CASSWGQGYGYTF. The CDR3 bases are TGTGCCAGCAGTTGGGGACAGGGGTATGGCTACACCTTC.

This rearrangement joins TRBV25-1 to TRBJ2-1; possibly TRBD1 for D (6 bases). Germline values: CDR1 MGHDK, CDR2 SYGVNS. Trimming left V 4 bases short and J 6 bases short, with 13 bases between. The CDR3 covers 14 residues. CDR3 in amino acids: CASSALQGFNEQFF. In DNA form, the CDR3 reads TGTGCCAGCAGTGCCTTACAGGGTTTCAATGAGCAGTTCTTC.

DNA for the CDR3: TGTGCCAGCAGTATTCGGCAGGGGGGTTACACTGAAGCTTTCTTT. Its translation is CASSIRQGGYTEAFF. The J gene is TRBJ1-1, the V gene TRBV6-5, with 7 bases fitting TRBD1. Germline trimming cut 5 bases from V and 3 bases from J; bases unmatched to any gene: 9. The germline V gene encodes CDR1 MNHEY and CDR2 SVGAGI. This CDR3 is built from 15 residues.

The chain joins TRBV2 to TRBJ2-3, with TRBD2 matching 7 bases. CDR3 length: 18 residues. Germline V gene lookup returns CDR1 SNHLY and CDR2 FYNNEI. J was trimmed by 0 bases and V by 4 bases; bases with no gene match: 13. CDR3 sequence (DNA): TGTGCCAGCAGTGTACCCTCCCGGGAGGTGATAAGCACAGATACGCAGTATTTT. It codes for CASSVPSREVISTDTQYF.